The 13 T cell receptor beta chains below all came from one sample that was sequenced in a study of sequential checkpoint blockade in melanoma. Treatment noted: randomized to nivolumab then ipilimumab (arm A) or the reverse (arm B). Sequenced by immunoSEQ multiplex PCR; TCRdb stores in-frame clones only, minus some. The sample carries around 39,000 clones, 80% to 90% recorded once. This material consisted of CD8+ T cells sorted from blood (inferred from file names), taken from a patient given nivolumab and ipilimumab in sequence. These receptors originate from a human donor with melanoma.

J is TRBJ2-7 and V is TRBV6-1; 10 bases agree with TRBD1. Trimming took 6 bases from V and 2 from J; bases not matched to a gene: 4. Germline-derived CDR1 and CDR2 are MNHNS and SASEGT. The CDR3 sequence is 14 residues long. The CDR3 sequence is CASRDRGYTYEQYF. The CDR3 region has the DNA TGTGCCAGCAGGGACAGGGGGTATACCTACGAGCAGTACTTC.

The chain carries TRBV5-1 and TRBJ1-1, with D maybe TRBD1 (5 bases). Germline V lookup: CDR1 SGHRS, CDR2 YFSETQ. This CDR3 has 15 residues. V dropped 2 bases and J dropped 3 bases, with 14 bases sitting between them. The CDR3 loop is CASSLSAGIDTEAFF. The CDR3 DNA is TGCGCCAGCAGCTTATCGGCAGGGATAGACACTGAAGCTTTCTTT.

This clone is a singleton in its sample. The genes are TRBV5-1 and TRBJ2-1; TRBD2 aligns across 11 bases. V lost 0 bases to trimming and J lost 10 bases; unmatched junction nucleotides: 3. Germline CDR1 is SGHRS and CDR2 is YFSETQ. The CDR3 has 14 amino acids. The DNA for the CDR3 is TGCGCCAGCAGCTTGGGACTAGCGGGAACCGAGCAGTTCTTC. It yields the protein CASSLGLAGTEQFF.

The V and J genes are TRBV7-9 and TRBJ2-3, with 12 bases that match TRBD2. There are 18 residues in the CDR3. CDR1 and CDR2 (germline): SEHNR, FQNEAQ (reference sequence). The V segment lost 0 bases and the J segment 4 bases; nucleotides outside the gene matches: 8. The CDR3 sequence is CASSLALAGGPVADTQYF. The CDR3 region has the DNA TGTGCCAGCAGCTTAGCGCTAGCGGGAGGGCCCGTTGCAGATACGCAGTATTTT.

This sequence joins TRBV19 and TRBJ2-7; TRBD1 matches at 11 bases. This CDR3 contains 15 residues. The germline gives CDR1 LNHDA, CDR2 SQIVND (reference sequence). V dropped 4 bases and J dropped 6; count of bases not matched to a gene: 8. CDR3 loop: CASSKGQGVTLEQYF. The CDR3 DNA is TGTGCCAGTAGTAAGGGACAGGGGGTTACCCTCGAGCAGTACTTC.

The chain couples TRBV7-9 to TRBJ2-7; no clear D. V lost 5 bases and J 4 bases, leaving 12 bases between the germline ends. Germline loops: CDR1 SEHNR, CDR2 FQNEAQ (reference sequence). The length of the CDR3 is 13 residues. The CDR3 loop is CASSQESLYEQYF. CDR3 in DNA: TGTGCCAGCAGCCAAGAGTCCCTGTACGAGCAGTACTTC.

The V gene is TRBV10-3, the J gene TRBJ1-1, with D unresolved. This CDR3 contains 12 residues. Trimming pared 2 bases from V and 6 bases from J, leaving 7 bases between. Germline CDR1 and CDR2: ENHRY and SYGVKD. The CDR3 loop is CAISEVAAEAFF. The CDR3 DNA reads as TGTGCCATCAGTGAGGTTGCGGCTGAAGCTTTCTTT.

The V gene is TRBV4-1, the J gene TRBJ1-6; 8 bases are shared with TRBD1. Trimming took 1 base from V and 10 from J; bases not matched to a gene: 6. The length of the CDR3 is 15 residues. Germline V gene lookup returns CDR1 MGHRA and CDR2 YSYEKL. CDR3 loop: CASSQVPGTGSPLHF. The CDR3 DNA reads as TGCGCCAGCAGCCAAGTGCCCGGGACAGGCTCACCCCTCCACTTT.

The chain couples TRBV6-1 to TRBJ1-1; D is unclear. Germline V gene lookup returns CDR1 MNHNS and CDR2 SASEGT. The V end was cut by 2 bases, the J end by 3 bases, with 16 bases between. The CDR3 length is 16 residues. The CDR3 reads CASSEWNSGADTEAFF. The CDR3 coding sequence is TGTGCCAGCAGTGAATGGAACAGCGGTGCGGACACTGAAGCTTTCTTT.

The chain carries TRBV27 and TRBJ1-1, with 11 bases that match TRBD1. The CDR3 covers 16 residues. Trimming took 0 bases from V and 6 from J; bases not matched to a gene: 6. Germline V CDR1 and CDR2: MNHEY, SMNVEV (reference sequence). In nucleotides, the CDR3 is TGTGCCAGCAGTTTATCGGTAGGACAGGGGGCTTCTGAAGCTTTCTTT. Its translation is CASSLSVGQGASEAFF.

This chain joins TRBV11-2 and TRBJ2-1, with a tentative D call TRBD2 (7 bases). In germline, CDR1 is SGHAT, CDR2 FQNNGV. The CDR3 length is 15 residues. The V gene lost 2 bases and the J gene lost 6 bases, with 14 bases spanning the gap. This CDR3 is CASSLFGGGGNEQFF. The CDR3 DNA reads as TGTGCCAGCAGCTTATTTGGGGGAGGGGGCAATGAGCAGTTCTTC. The full variable domain, with the rest looked up from reference TRBV11-2 and TRBJ2-1, is EAGVAQSPRYKIIEKRQSVAFWCNPISGHATLYWYQQILGQGPKLLIQFQNNGVVDDSQLPKDRFSAERLKGVDSTLKIQPAKLEDSAVYLCASSLFGGGGNEQFFGPGTRLTVL.

The chain uses TRBV6-6 and TRBJ1-5; D not resolved. The CDR3 is 14 residues long. Germline-derived CDR1 and CDR2 are MNHNY and SVGAGI (reference sequence). Trimming took off 6 bases at V and 4 bases at J, with 13 bases between the two ends. CDR3 nucleotides: TGTGCCAGCAGCGACCCCGGGAAGAATCAGCCCCAGCATTTT. Residues: CASSDPGKNQPQHF.

The J gene is TRBJ2-7, the V gene TRBV11-1; 7 bases agree with TRBD2. CDR3 length equals 14 residues. V shed 2 bases and J 2 bases; nucleotides not matched to a gene: 3. Germline CDR1 reads SGHAT; CDR2 reads FQDESV (reference sequence). As DNA, the CDR3 is TGTGCCAGCAGCTTATCTAGCGGAACCTACGAGCAGTACTTC. Translation gives CASSLSSGTYEQYF.